The 25 T cell receptor beta chains in this list originate from one sample, sequenced in a study of cytomegalovirus exposure and HLA in healthy donors. In the PCR, 60 Vbeta and 13 Jbeta primers were used. Measured with immunoSEQ multiplex PCR; TCRdb has only the in-frame clones, and not every one. The sample consists of fewer than 200,000 clones, 82% of them appearing once. The specimen sequenced was PBMCs. The source of these receptors is a male donor in good health and CMV-seronegative.

The chain joins TRBV12-5 to TRBJ2-7; D call uncertain. Germline V gives CDR1 LGHNT, CDR2 FRNRAP. CDR3 length: 14 amino acids. The germline V and J ends were trimmed by 4 bases and 2 bases, with 12 bases remaining between them. CDR3 coding DNA: TGTGCTAGTGGTTCACGACTGGATACCTACGAGCAGTACTTC. Its protein product is CASGSRLDTYEQYF.

The V gene is TRBV4-3, the J gene TRBJ2-7; D possibly corresponds to TRBD1 (6 bases). This CDR3 has 17 amino acids. V lost 1 base, J lost 0 bases, and 16 bases lay in between. Germline V lookup: CDR1 LGHNA, CDR2 YSLEER. The CDR3 nucleotides are TGCGCCAGCAGCCAAGGGGTTTCAGGGGCGTTCTCCTACGAGCAGTACTTC. Translated: CASSQGVSGAFSYEQYF.

This chain links TRBV6-5 with TRBJ2-7, with 7 bases lining up with TRBD1. With V trimmed by 4 bases and J by 7 bases, 10 bases remained unmatched. The CDR3 is 14 residues long. CDR1 and CDR2 (germline): MNHEY, SVGAGI. CDR3 loop: CASSSPDKTGEQYF. CDR3 in DNA: TGTGCCAGCAGTTCCCCGGACAAGACAGGGGAGCAGTACTTC.

V gene TRBV9 combines with J gene TRBJ2-2; 12 nucleotides match TRBD2. The CDR3 extends over 14 amino acids. Germline lookup yields CDR1 SGDLS and CDR2 YYNGEE. The V segment lost 3 bases and the J segment 7 bases; nucleotides outside the gene matches: 1. Here the CDR3 DNA reads TGTGCCAGCAGCGGACTAGCGGGAGACGGGGAGCTGTTTTTT. It translates to CASSGLAGDGELFF.

This clone was observed a handful of times. The chain combines TRBV18 with TRBJ2-1; 10 bases agree with TRBD2. This CDR3 comprises 16 residues. CDR1 KGHSH and CDR2 LQKENI come from the germline V gene. J was trimmed by 5 bases and V by 3 bases; bases with no gene match: 7. CDR3 nucleotide sequence: TGTGCCAGCTCACCGGTGGCTAGCGGGGGAGACAATGAGCAGTTCTTC. It encodes CASSPVASGGDNEQFF. Together with reference TRBV18 and TRBJ2-1, the CDR3 gives the full variable domain: NAGVMQNPRHLVRRRGQEARLRCSPMKGHSHVYWYRQLPEEGLKFMVYLQKENIIDESGMPKERFSAEFPKEGPSILRIQQVVRGDSAAYFCASSPVASGGDNEQFFGPGTRLTVL.

The V gene is TRBV29-1, the J gene TRBJ1-2; possible D gene TRBD1, 6 bases. CDR3 length equals 15 residues. CDR1 and CDR2 (germline): SQVTM, ANQGSEA. V was trimmed by 0 bases and J by 8 bases, leaving 19 bases between them. The CDR3 bases are TGCAGCGTTGAAGATTGGCAGGTGGGGGCTAGGGGCTACACCTTC. It specifies CSVEDWQVGARGYTF. Full variable domain (rest looked up from reference TRBV29-1 and TRBJ1-2): SAVISQKPSRDICQRGTSLTIQCQVDSQVTMMFWYRQQPGQSLTLIATANQGSEATYESGFVIDKFPISRPNLTFSTLTVSNMSPEDSSIYLCSVEDWQVGARGYTFGSGTRLTVV.

The chain has TRBV5-5 and TRBJ1-4; perhaps TRBD1 as D (5 bases). Trimming left V 3 bases short and J 8 bases short, with 20 bases between. The germline V gene has CDR1 SGHKS and CDR2 YYEKEE (reference sequence). This CDR3 contains 16 residues. Here the CDR3 DNA reads TGTGCCAGCAGCTCGGGGGGGGGACTCACGATGGAAAAACTGTTTTTT. This gives the protein CASSSGGGLTMEKLFF. Full variable domain (outside the CDR3, taken from reference TRBV5-5 and TRBJ1-4): DAGVTQSPTHLIKTRGQQVTLRCSPISGHKSVSWYQQVLGQGPQFIFQYYEKEERGRGNFPDRFSARQFPNYSSELNVNALLLGDSALYLCASSSGGGLTMEKLFFGSGTQLSVL.

This sequence joins TRBV5-1 and TRBJ2-5; 9 bases align to TRBD1. The CDR3 has 20 amino acids. Unmatched junction bases numbered 20, after V lost 3 bases and J lost 2 bases. Germline CDR1 is SGHRS and CDR2 is YFSETQ. Here the CDR3 DNA reads TGCGCCAGCAGCTCCAGGCGGACAGGGGTAGGGGCCAGAAATCAAGAGACCCAGTACTTC. The encoded protein is CASSSRRTGVGARNQETQYF.

The chain uses TRBV7-2 and TRBJ2-7; perhaps TRBD2 as D (6 bases). CDR1 SGHTA and CDR2 FQGNSA come from the germline V gene. Deletions cut 5 bases from V and 2 bases from J, with 16 bases between. The CDR3 consists of 15 residues. The CDR3 DNA reads TGTGCCAGCAGCCCCTGGGCGACGGGAGCCTACGAGCAGTACTTC. It specifies CASSPWATGAYEQYF.

The V call is TRBV9, the J call TRBJ2-5; 11 positions agree with TRBD2. CDR3 size: 16 residues. Unmatched junction bases numbered 6, after V lost 3 bases and J lost 2 bases. Germline values: CDR1 SGDLS, CDR2 YYNGEE. CDR3 bases: TGTGCCAGCAGCGCGGGGATAGCGGGGGGGCAAGAGACCCAGTACTTC. This gives the protein CASSAGIAGGQETQYF.

This clone came up a few times. This chain connects TRBV4-3 to TRBJ2-1; a weak D match, TRBD2 (6 bases). Between the trimmed V and J ends, which lost 3 bases and 8 bases, there was a span of 20 bases. The CDR3 consists of 16 residues. Germline V gene data show CDR1 as LGHNA and CDR2 as YSLEER. Here the CDR3 DNA reads TGCGCCAGCAGCCAGGGGCGGGGATCCGCCAGGGATGAGCAGTTCTTC. Translating it yields CASSQGRGSARDEQFF.

The genes are TRBV12-5 and TRBJ1-1; D not resolved. The CDR3 runs to 12 residues. The germline V and J ends were trimmed by 6 bases and 5 bases, with 10 bases remaining between them. Germline V gene data show CDR1 as LGHNT and CDR2 as FRNRAP. The CDR3 nucleotides read TGTGCTAGTGGACGGGGAGGGACTGAAGCTTTCTTT. It is translated as CASGRGGTEAFF.

This clone was found once. The chain's CDR3 is CASSPRTGDSGELFF. DNA of the CDR3: TGTGCCAGCTCACCAAGGACAGGGGATTCCGGGGAGCTGTTTTTT. The chain combines TRBV18 with TRBJ2-2, with TRBD1 matching 9 bases. This CDR3 has 15 amino acids. Germline-derived CDR1 and CDR2 are KGHSH and LQKENI. Losses at the gene ends were 2 bases for V and 6 bases for J; bases not matched to a gene: 4.

The chain has TRBV7-2 and TRBJ2-7; 7 positions agree with TRBD1. With 1 base clipped from V and 3 bases from J, the junction kept 9 bases outside the gene matches. CDR3 length equals 16 residues. The germline V gene has CDR1 SGHTA and CDR2 FQGNSA. The CDR3, as DNA: TGTGCCAGCAGCTTAGGGTCGGGACAGACTATCTACGAGCAGTACTTC. This encodes CASSLGSGQTIYEQYF.

The count of this clone is one. For the CDR3, the DNA is TGTGCCAGCACCTTACCCACTAGCGGGCCTTACAATGAGCAGTTCTTC. This codes for CASTLPTSGPYNEQFF. V gene TRBV5-4 combines with J gene TRBJ2-1; TRBD2 matches at 9 bases. CDR3 size: 16 residues. V lost 6 bases and J lost 4; bases outside the gene matches: 11. Germline CDR1 reads SGHNT; CDR2 reads YYREEE (reference sequence).

The V call is TRBV6-1, the J call TRBJ2-7; 8 positions match TRBD1. The CDR3 contains 13 residues. Losses at the gene ends were 4 bases for V and 6 bases for J; bases not matched to a gene: 5. Germline V gene data show CDR1 as MNHNS and CDR2 as SASEGT. The CDR3 nucleotides are TGTGCCAGCAGTGCGCAGGGGGCCTCCGAGCAGTACTTC. This codes for CASSAQGASEQYF.

The chain has TRBV6-5 and TRBJ1-2; weak D call: TRBD1 (5 bases). Germline V gene lookup returns CDR1 MNHEY and CDR2 SVGAGI. The CDR3 is made up of 11 amino acids. Trimming shortened V by 5 bases and J by 5 bases, and 6 bases separated the two germline ends. The DNA of the CDR3 is TGTGCCAGCAGTCGGGGGTATGGCTACACCTTC. It specifies CASSRGYGYTF.

This chain connects TRBV9 to TRBJ2-3, with D possibly being TRBD2 (7 bases). This CDR3 is built from 13 residues. Trimming removed 6 bases from V and 3 bases from J, with 11 bases in between. Germline CDR1 SGDLS, CDR2 YYNGEE. Written as DNA, the CDR3 is TGTGCCAGCAAGGGGGGGATGACAGATACGCAGTATTTT. Protein sequence: CASKGGMTDTQYF. The full variable domain, with the rest looked up from reference TRBV9 and TRBJ2-3, is DSGVTQTPKHLITATGQRVTLRCSPRSGDLSVYWYQQSLDQGLQFLIQYYNGEERAKGNILERFSAQQFPDLHSELNLSSLELGDSALYFCASKGGMTDTQYFGPGTRLTVL.

V and J are TRBV28 and TRBJ1-4, with TRBD1 as a possible D gene (6 bases). This CDR3 contains 13 residues. V was pared by 7 bases and J by 7 bases, with 13 bases between. Per the germline V gene, CDR1 is MDHEN and CDR2 is SYDVKM. CDR3 residues: CASTGNRVEKLFF. Here the CDR3 DNA reads TGTGCCAGCACTGGGAACAGGGTTGAAAAACTGTTTTTT.

V gene TRBV19 combines with J gene TRBJ2-2; D unclear. The CDR3 runs 14 residues. The germline V and J ends were trimmed by 10 bases and 4 bases, with 16 bases remaining between them. The germline V gene encodes CDR1 LNHDA and CDR2 SQIVND (reference sequence). The CDR3 sequence: CATLLFPGTGELFF. Written as DNA, the CDR3 is TGTGCCACCCTGCTTTTCCCGGGCACCGGGGAGCTGTTTTTT.

The J gene is TRBJ2-3, the V gene TRBV19; 12 nucleotides agree with TRBD1. This CDR3 has 16 residues. In germline, CDR1 is LNHDA, CDR2 SQIVND (reference sequence). With V trimmed by 6 bases and J by 6 bases, 10 bases remained unmatched. As DNA, the CDR3 is TGTGCCAGTAGAAACCCGGGACAGGGGGCGGAGGATACGCAGTATTTT. Its protein product is CASRNPGQGAEDTQYF.

This sequence joins TRBV5-5 and TRBJ1-5; TRBD1 might be the D (6 bases). This CDR3 has 15 residues. CDR1 SGHKS and CDR2 YYEKEE come from the germline V gene (reference sequence). V lost 0 bases and J lost 5, with 12 bases in between. CDR3 region: CASSLGPGQHQPQHF. The CDR3, as DNA: TGTGCCAGCAGCTTGGGGCCGGGACAACATCAGCCCCAGCATTTT.

This clone was found once. V is TRBV18 and J is TRBJ2-7; 10 nucleotides match TRBD1. This CDR3 has 14 amino acids. Germline trimming cut 3 bases from V and 3 bases from J; bases unmatched to any gene: 2. Germline values: CDR1 KGHSH, CDR2 LQKENI. This CDR3 reads CASSPGQGFYEQYF. The CDR3 DNA reads as TGTGCCAGCTCACCGGGACAGGGGTTCTACGAGCAGTACTTC.

This clone was recorded once. V gene TRBV19 combines with J gene TRBJ2-5; TRBD1 is a possible D gene (6 bases). Judging by the DNA end, TRBJ2-7 fits better; the J call may be wrong. Germline CDR1 reads LNHDA; CDR2 reads SQIVND (reference sequence). The CDR3 loop spans 15 amino acids. CDR3 residues: CASSWGRGGSYEQYF. The CDR3 region has the DNA TGTGCCAGTAGTTGGGGCAGAGGGGGTTCCTACGAGCAGTACTTC.

The rearrangement joins TRBV5-1 to TRBJ2-3; 9 nucleotides match TRBD2. Germline values: CDR1 SGHRS, CDR2 YFSETQ. V trimming: 5 bases; J trimming: 4 bases; junction bases outside the gene matches: 11. This CDR3 is 16 amino acids long. The CDR3 here is CASRQNLAGAADTQYF. In nucleotides, the CDR3 is TGCGCCAGCAGACAAAACTTAGCGGGGGCGGCAGATACGCAGTATTTT.